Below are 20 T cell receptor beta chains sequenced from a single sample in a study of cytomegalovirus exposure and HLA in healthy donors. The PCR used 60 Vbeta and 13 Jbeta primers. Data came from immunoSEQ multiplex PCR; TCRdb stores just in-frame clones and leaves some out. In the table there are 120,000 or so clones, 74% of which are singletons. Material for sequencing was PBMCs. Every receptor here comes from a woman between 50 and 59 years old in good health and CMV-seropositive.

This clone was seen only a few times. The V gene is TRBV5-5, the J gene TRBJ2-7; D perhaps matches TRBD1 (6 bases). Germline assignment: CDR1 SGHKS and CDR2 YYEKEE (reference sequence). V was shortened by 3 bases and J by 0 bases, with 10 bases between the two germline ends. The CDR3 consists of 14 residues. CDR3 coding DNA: TGTGCCAGCAGCTCGGGACATCCCTCCTACGAGCAGTACTTC. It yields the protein CASSSGHPSYEQYF.

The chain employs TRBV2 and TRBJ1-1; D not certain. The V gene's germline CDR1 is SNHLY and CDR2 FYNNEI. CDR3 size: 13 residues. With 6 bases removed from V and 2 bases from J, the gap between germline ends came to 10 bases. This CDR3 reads CASSSQPNTEAFF. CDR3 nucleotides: TGTGCCAGCAGCTCACAGCCTAACACTGAAGCTTTCTTT.

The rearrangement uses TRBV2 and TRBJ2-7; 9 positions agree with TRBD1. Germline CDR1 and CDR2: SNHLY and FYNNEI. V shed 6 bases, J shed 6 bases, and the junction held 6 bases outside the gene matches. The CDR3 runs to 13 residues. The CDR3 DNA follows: TGTGCCAGCAGCCGGGACAGGGTCGTCGAGCAGTACTTC. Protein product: CASSRDRVVEQYF.

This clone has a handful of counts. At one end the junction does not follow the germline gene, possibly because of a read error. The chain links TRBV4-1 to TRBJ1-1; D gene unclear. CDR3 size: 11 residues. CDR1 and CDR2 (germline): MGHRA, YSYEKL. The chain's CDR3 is CASSQERRLLF. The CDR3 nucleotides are TGCGCCAGCAGCCAAGAGCGGCGGCTTCTCTTT.

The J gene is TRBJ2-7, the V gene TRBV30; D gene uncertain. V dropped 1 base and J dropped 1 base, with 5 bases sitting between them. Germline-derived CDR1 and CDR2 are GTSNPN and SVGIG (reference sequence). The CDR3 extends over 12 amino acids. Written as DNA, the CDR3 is TGTGCCTGGAGTGACAGTTCCTACGAGCAGTACTTC. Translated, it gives CAWSDSSYEQYF.

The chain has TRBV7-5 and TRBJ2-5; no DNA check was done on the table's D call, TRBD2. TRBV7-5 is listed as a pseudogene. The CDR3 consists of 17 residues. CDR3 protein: CVRSPTGLAGGRETQYF. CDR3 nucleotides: TGTGTCAGAAGCCCGACCGGACTAGCGGGGGGGCGGGAGACCCAGTACTTC.

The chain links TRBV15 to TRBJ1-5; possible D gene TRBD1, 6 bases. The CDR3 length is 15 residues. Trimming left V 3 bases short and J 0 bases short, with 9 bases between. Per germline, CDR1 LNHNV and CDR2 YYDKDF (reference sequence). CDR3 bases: TGTGCCACCAGCAGGCGACAGGTTAGCAATCAGCCCCAGCATTTT. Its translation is CATSRRQVSNQPQHF. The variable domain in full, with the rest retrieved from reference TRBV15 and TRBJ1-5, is DAMVIQNPRYQVTQFGKPVTLSCSQTLNHNVMYWYQQKSSQAPKLLFHYYDKDFNNEADTPDNFQSRRPNTSFCFLDIRSPGLGDTAMYLCATSRRQVSNQPQHFGDGTRLSIL.

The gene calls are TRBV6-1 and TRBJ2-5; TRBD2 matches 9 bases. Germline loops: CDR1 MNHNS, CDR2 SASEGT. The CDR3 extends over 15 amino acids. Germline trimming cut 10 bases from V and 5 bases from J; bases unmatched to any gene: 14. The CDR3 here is CATETESSGGETQYF. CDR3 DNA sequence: TGTGCCACCGAAACGGAAAGTAGCGGGGGTGAGACCCAGTACTTC.

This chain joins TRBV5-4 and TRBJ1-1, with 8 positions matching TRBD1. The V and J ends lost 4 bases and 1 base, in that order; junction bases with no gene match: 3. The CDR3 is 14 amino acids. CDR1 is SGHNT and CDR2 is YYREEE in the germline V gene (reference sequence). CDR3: CASSRGQANTEAFF. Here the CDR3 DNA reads TGTGCCAGCAGCCGGGGACAGGCGAACACTGAAGCTTTCTTT. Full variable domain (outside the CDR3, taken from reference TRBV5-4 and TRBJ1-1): ETGVTQSPTHLIKTRGQQVTLRCSSQSGHNTVSWYQQALGQGPQFIFQYYREEENGRGNFPPRFSGLQFPNYSSELNVNALELDDSALYLCASSRGQANTEAFFGQGTRLTVV.

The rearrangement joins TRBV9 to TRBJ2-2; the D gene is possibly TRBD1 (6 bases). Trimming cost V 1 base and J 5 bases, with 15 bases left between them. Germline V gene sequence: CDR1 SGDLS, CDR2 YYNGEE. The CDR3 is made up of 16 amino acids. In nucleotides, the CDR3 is TGTGCCAGCAGCGTATTCCGGACAGACCTTACCGGGGAGCTGTTTTTT. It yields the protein CASSVFRTDLTGELFF.

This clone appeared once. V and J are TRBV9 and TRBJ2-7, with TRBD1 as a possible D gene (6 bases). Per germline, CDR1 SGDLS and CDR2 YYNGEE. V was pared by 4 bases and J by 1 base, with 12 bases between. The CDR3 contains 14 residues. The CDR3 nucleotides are TGTGCCAGCAGCCCTACCGGGACATCCTACGAGCAGTACTTC. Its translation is CASSPTGTSYEQYF.

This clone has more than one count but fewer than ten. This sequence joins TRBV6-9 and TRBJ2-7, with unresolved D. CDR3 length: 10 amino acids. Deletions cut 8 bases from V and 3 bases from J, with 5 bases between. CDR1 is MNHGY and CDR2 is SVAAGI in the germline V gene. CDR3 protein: CASSHYEQYF. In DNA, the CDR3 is TGTGCCAGCTCCCACTACGAGCAGTACTTC.

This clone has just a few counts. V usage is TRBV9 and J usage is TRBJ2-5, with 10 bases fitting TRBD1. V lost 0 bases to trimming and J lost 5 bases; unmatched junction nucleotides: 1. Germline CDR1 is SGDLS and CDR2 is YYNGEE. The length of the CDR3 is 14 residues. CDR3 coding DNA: TGTGCCAGCAGCGTAGTGGGACAGGGGGAGACCCAGTACTTC. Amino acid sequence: CASSVVGQGETQYF.

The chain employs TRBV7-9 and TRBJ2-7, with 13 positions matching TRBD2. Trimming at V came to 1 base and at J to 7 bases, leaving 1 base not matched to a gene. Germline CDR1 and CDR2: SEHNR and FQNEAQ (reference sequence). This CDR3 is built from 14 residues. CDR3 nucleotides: TGTGCCAGCAGCTTAGGGGGACTAGCGGGGGAGCAGTACTTC. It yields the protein CASSLGGLAGEQYF.

The CDR3 coding sequence is TGTGCCAGCAGTTCTGCCCAACGGGTTGGAAACACCATATATTTT. Translating gives CASSSAQRVGNTIYF. This chain links TRBV11-1 with TRBJ1-3, with D hard to call. The V gene lost 6 bases and the J gene lost 3 bases, with 15 bases spanning the gap. This CDR3 is 15 amino acids long. The V gene's germline CDR1 is SGHAT and CDR2 FQDESV (reference sequence).

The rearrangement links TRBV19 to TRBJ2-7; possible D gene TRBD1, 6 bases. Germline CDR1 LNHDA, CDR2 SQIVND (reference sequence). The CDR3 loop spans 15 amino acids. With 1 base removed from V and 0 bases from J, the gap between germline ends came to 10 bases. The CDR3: CASSIGADSSYEQYF. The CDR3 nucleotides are TGTGCCAGTAGTATAGGCGCGGACAGCTCCTACGAGCAGTACTTC.

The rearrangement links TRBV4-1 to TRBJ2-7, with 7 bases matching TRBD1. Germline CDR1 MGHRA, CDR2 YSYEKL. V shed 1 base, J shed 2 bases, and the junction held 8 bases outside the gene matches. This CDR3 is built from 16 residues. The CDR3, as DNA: TGCGCCAGCAGCCAAGGAATGGGACAGTTAACCTACGAGCAGTACTTC. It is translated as CASSQGMGQLTYEQYF.

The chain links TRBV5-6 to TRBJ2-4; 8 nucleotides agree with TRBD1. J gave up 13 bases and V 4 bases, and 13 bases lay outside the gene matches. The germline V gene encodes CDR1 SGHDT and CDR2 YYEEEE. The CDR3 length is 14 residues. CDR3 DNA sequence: TGTGCCAGCAGCGCCGAATTTGGACAGGGTTCACAGTACTTC. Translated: CASSAEFGQGSQYF.

CDR3 in amino acids: CAAGRRYTF. CDR3 coding DNA: TGTGCCGCCGGCAGGCGCTACACCTTC. V usage is TRBV19 and J usage is TRBJ1-2; D remains ambiguous. Deletions cut 11 bases from V and 9 bases from J, with 10 bases between. Germline CDR1 reads LNHDA; CDR2 reads SQIVND (reference sequence). The CDR3 totals 9 residues.

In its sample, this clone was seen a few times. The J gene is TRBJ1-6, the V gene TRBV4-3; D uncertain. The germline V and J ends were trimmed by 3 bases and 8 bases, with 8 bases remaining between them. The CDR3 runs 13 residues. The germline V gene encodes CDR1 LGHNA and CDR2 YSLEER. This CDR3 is CASSQIPDSPLHF. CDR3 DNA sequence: TGCGCCAGCAGCCAGATCCCGGATTCACCCCTCCACTTT.